This T cell receptor (beta chain) was profiled in a study of CD8 T cells in ankylosing spondylitis (dated by TCRdb to about 2017). Describing the broader study: The study set out to find disease-linked TCR variants by profiling T cell receptor beta repertoires in ankylosing spondylitis patients and healthy donors. In total, the full study cohort was made up of about 110 healthy donors and about two dozen ankylosing spondylitis patients. Peripheral blood was sampled, and synovial fluid was also collected from ankylosing spondylitis patients.

The CDR3 numbers 16 residues from cysteine through phenylalanine. The CDR3 DNA has 48 bases and is translated from base 1. A distance of 16 bases separates the germline ends of V and J, which lose 6 bases and 1 base respectively. CDR1 is given as KGHSH and CDR2 as LQKENI, both from the germline V gene. Instrument on record: Illumina HiSeq 2500. Quantitative 5'-RACE with molecular barcodes was used to prepare TCR beta libraries. Per the original workflow: A new computational method, built on a probabilistic model of VDJ rearrangement, was used to identify disease-linked TCR variants. TCRdb trimmed public reads at Q25 via fastp, called clones via MiXCR and kept in-frame beta chains. Identical CDR3 protein sequences are pooled into one entry, listed with their most common genes and DNA. The V and J calls and clone size come from TCRdb's table, not from the authors' own analysis. For this sample the table gives 100,000 or so distinct CDR3 sequences, of which more than 8.5% were detected only once. The leading ten clones occupy 30% to 35% of the sample.

This clonotype came up a few times. Its antigen is unknown. No qualities accompany the bases; no much larger clone lies one base away. Broad study findings and their caveats: Some TCR beta motif variants had previously been reported in synovial fluid and blood of reactive arthritis patients, which suggested common disease-initiation mechanisms. Blood from ankylosing spondylitis patients appeared to be characterized by a TCR beta motif composed of 7 to 9 highly homologous amino acid variants. The disease-linked clones showed a CD8+ phenotype and occurred at relatively low frequencies in peripheral blood. According to the report, matched synovial fluid samples from ankylosing spondylitis patients were significantly enriched for the disease-linked clones.

Material: blood, either unsorted or a sorted T cell fraction (not recorded which). The sequence was obtained from a male donor with ankylosing spondylitis. The chain is assembled from TRBV18 and TRBJ1-5; the best D guess is TRBD1, with 5 bases matching. For the CDR3, the sequence is CASSLTGGLSNQPQHF. Here is the DNA: TGTGCCAGCTCTCTCACGGGGGGACTCAGCAATCAGCCCCAGCATTTT.